This T cell receptor beta chain was obtained from a study of T cell responses to AZD1222 COVID-19 vaccine. This table comes from immunoSEQ multiplex PCR, and its TCRdb copy is limited to in-frame clones, with some not included. The sample shows about 120,000 clones, 75% to 90% of them seen only once. The J segment lost 0 bases and the V segment lost 4 bases, leaving 5 bases of the junction unmatched. Germline V gene lookup returns CDR1 LNHNV and CDR2 YYDKDF (reference sequence). This CDR3 has 17 residues. This chain uses TRBV15 with TRBJ2-6; 8 bases agree with TRBD1. This receptor was taken from an adult who received the AZD1222 COVID-19 vaccine. Here the sequenced sample was peripheral blood, taken 28 days after the second AZD1222 dose. In nucleotides, the CDR3 is TGTGCCACCAGCACAAGGACAGGGAGCTCTGGGGCCAACGTCCTGACTTTC. It encodes CATSTRTGSSGANVLTF.